This TCR beta chain originates from a study of shared clonotypes between healthy human individuals. Deep was the level at which the assay was run. The assay was immunoSEQ multiplex PCR, and TCRdb's table has in-frame clones only and misses some. Of about a million clones in the sample, 75% were seen once. On this clone: Its target is unknown.

Germline V gene data show CDR1 as SNHLY and CDR2 as FYNNEI. V dropped 5 bases and J dropped 4; count of bases not matched to a gene: 10. CDR3 length: 15 residues. Broader study findings: Sorted-subset samples were not fully sequenced, rarefaction indicated. Only blood samples were collected, and tissue repertoires likely differ.

The genes are TRBV2 and TRBJ2-7; 8 bases fit TRBD2. Sequencing was performed on memory CD4+ T cells sorted from blood. The subset here: CD45RA-negative fraction. This sequence was found in a man between 18 and 29 years old in good health. The CDR3 protein is CASSYSGKVGYEQYF. CDR3 DNA: TGTGCCAGCAGTTATAGCGGGAAGGTTGGTTACGAGCAGTACTTC.